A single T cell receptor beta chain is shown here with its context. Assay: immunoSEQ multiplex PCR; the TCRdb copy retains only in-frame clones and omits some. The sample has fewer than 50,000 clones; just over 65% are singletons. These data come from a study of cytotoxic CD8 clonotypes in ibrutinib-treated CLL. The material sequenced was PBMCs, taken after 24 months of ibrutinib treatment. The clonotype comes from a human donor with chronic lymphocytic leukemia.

CDR3: CASSLGVISGYNEQFF. The DNA of the CDR3 is TGCGCCAGCAGCTTGGGGGTTATATCGGGCTACAATGAGCAGTTCTTC. This chain joins TRBV5-1 and TRBJ2-1; D not resolved. The V and J ends lost 0 bases and 3 bases respectively, with 13 bases between them. The CDR3 is 16 amino acids. From germline, CDR1 is SGHRS and CDR2 YFSETQ. Full variable domain (rest looked up from reference TRBV5-1 and TRBJ2-1): KAGVTQTPRYLIKTRGQQVTLSCSPISGHRSVSWYQQTPGQGLQFLFEYFSETQRNKGNFPGRFSGRQFSNSRSEMNVSTLELGDSALYLCASSLGVISGYNEQFFGPGTRLTVL.